The T cell receptor beta chain under discussion was sequenced for a study of PD-1 blockade in classical Hodgkin lymphoma (TCRdb year 2020). With regard to the full study: Nivolumab dosing was 3 mg/kg intravenously every 2 weeks, continuing until either disease progression or unacceptable toxicity. The study used CyTOF and TCR beta sequencing to define a peripheral blood immune signature of response to PD-1 blockade in classical Hodgkin lymphoma. Summary of the overall study and its limitations: CD4+ but not CD8+ TCR diversity rose significantly by C4D1 (p=0.0027 vs p=0.16), most apparent in complete responders (p=0.02). The study covered only a single clinical trial cohort, and the causes of the repertoire differences, possibly disease activity or prior therapy, were still not defined. Among trial patients, those achieving complete response had baseline diversity similar to that of newly diagnosed patients, while diversity was significantly lower in partial responders and progressors. Baseline TCR diversity was reported as lower in newly diagnosed patients than in healthy donors, and lower still in relapsed/refractory patients. Diversity was lower in patients who began nivolumab less than 1 year after ASCT, so these patients were left out of later analyses to avoid confounding by immune reconstitution.

Taken with the paper, the label for time point translates to: cycle 4 day 1 (C4D1), after about 6 weeks of nivolumab. All trial patients had relapsed after autologous stem cell transplantation, with cohorts A, B and C differing in prior brentuximab vedotin exposure. The trial cohort comprised roughly 50 patients with relapsed/refractory classical Hodgkin lymphoma whose best overall responses were complete response, partial response or progressive disease. In the multi-cohort phase II CheckMate 205 trial, trial patients received single-agent nivolumab. An independent review committee assessed best overall response by applying the 2007 International Working Group response criteria. Trial PBMCs were collected just before the start of nivolumab (C1D1) and during therapy at cycle 2 day 1 and cycle 4 day 1. Peripheral blood was collected in 8 mL Vacutainer Cell Preparation Tubes, from which PBMCs were isolated by centrifugation and then cryopreserved.

This clone came up a few times. The clone's antigen remains unknown. Base qualities are missing; no much larger clone stands one base away. Genomic DNA was isolated using the Qiagen DNeasy kit from unsorted PBMCs as well as from negatively selected CD4+ and CD8+ fractions. Using primers that anneal to V and J segments, immunoSEQ multiplex PCR amplified the TCR beta CDR3 regions. A synthetic immune receptor repertoire was used to minimize amplification bias, and any residual bias was removed computationally once sequencing was done. Per the source publication's procedure: Custom Python scripts were used to quantify repertoire diversity as the Shannon entropy index. Unsorted, CD4+ and CD8+ repertoires were analyzed separately, except in combined analyses where CD4+ and CD8+ sequences were merged in silico. Clonal expansion was defined as at least a 2-fold frequency increase after treatment relative to C1D1, with a pseudocount of 0.5 for undetected baseline clones. Clones with 0 or 1 copy at C1D1 were defined as singleton clones, while clones with 2 or more copies were defined as non-singleton clones. Clones expanded in unsorted samples were labelled as CD4+, CD8+ or unknown by matching protein sequences in sorted samples from the same patient. Diversity changes from C1D1 to C4D1 were tested in paired samples using Wilcoxon tests. The table was pulled from immuneACCESS by TCRdb, which kept in-frame rearrangements only. Such tables lose some clones; where checked, under half of the loss comes from unresolved V genes, and the rest has no known cause. V and J calls and clone size are as listed in that table; D and trimming were resolved from the DNA. This sample comprises roughly 20,000 clones, under 80% of them detected only once. Roughly 22% of the sample belongs to the ten largest clones.

CDR1 is given as SGHTA and CDR2 as FQGNSA, both from the germline V gene. The CDR3 sequence holds 15 residues, the cysteine and phenylalanine included. The kept DNA is CDR3 alone, 45 bases in frame from the first base. V loses 3 bases of germline sequence and J loses 1 base, and the interval between the two ends is 11 bases. The TCR was taken from a human donor with classical Hodgkin lymphoma. The sequencing here drew on peripheral blood mononuclear cells (PBMCs), taken before the fourth cycle of nivolumab. The chain was built from TRBV7-2 and TRBJ2-3; no D segment can be confidently identified. The base sequence is TGTGCCAGCAGCTTTCAGGCCTCGGGCACAGATACGCAGTATTTT. This sequence encodes CASSFQASGTDTQYF.